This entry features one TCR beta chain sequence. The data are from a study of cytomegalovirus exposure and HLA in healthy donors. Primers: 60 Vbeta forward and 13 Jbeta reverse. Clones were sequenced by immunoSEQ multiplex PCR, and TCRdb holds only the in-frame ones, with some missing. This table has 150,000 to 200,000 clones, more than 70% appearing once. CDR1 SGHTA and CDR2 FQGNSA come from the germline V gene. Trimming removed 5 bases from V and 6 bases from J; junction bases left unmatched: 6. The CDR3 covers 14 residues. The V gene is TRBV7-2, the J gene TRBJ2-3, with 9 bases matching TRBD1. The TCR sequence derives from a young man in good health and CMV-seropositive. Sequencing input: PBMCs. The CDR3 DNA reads TGTGCCAGCAGCGAGACAGGGGGGCCGGATACGCAGTATTTT. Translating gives CASSETGGPDTQYF.